Each of the 10 T cell receptor beta chains below was sequenced from the same sample in a study of blood T cell repertoires in COVID-19. Profiled with immunoSEQ multiplex PCR; TCRdb holds only in-frame clones, not every one. In the table there are approximately 210,000 clones, about nine tenths of which are singletons. Specimen: PBMCs or T cells enriched from blood (not recorded which). All receptors come from a man in his thirties or forties in a cohort exposed to, infected with or recovered from COVID-19 (not recorded which).

The chain is built from TRBV5-1 and TRBJ2-2; unclear D gene. Deletions cut 2 bases from V and 0 bases from J, with 14 bases between. This CDR3 spans 17 amino acids. Germline V CDR1 and CDR2: SGHRS, YFSETQ. In nucleotides, the CDR3 is TGCGCCAGCAGCTTATCCCACGAGGAACCGAACACCGGGGAGCTGTTTTTT. Protein: CASSLSHEEPNTGELFF.

The rearrangement links TRBV28 to TRBJ2-1; the match to TRBD2 covers 13 bases. CDR1 and CDR2 (germline): MDHEN, SYDVKM. The V segment lost 5 bases and the J segment 2 bases; nucleotides outside the gene matches: 6. This CDR3 region has 17 residues. CDR3 residues: CASSPQGLAGAYNEQFF. In DNA form, the CDR3 reads TGTGCCAGCAGTCCCCAAGGACTAGCGGGGGCCTACAATGAGCAGTTCTTC. Complete variable domain (other parts from reference TRBV28 and TRBJ2-1): DVKVTQSSRYLVKRTGEKVFLECVQDMDHENMFWYRQDPGLGLRLIYFSYDVKMKEKGDIPEGYSVSREKKERFSLILESASTNQTSMYLCASSPQGLAGAYNEQFFGPGTRLTVL.

The V gene is TRBV4-1, the J gene TRBJ1-4; tentative D call: TRBD1 (5 bases). The CDR3 covers 15 residues. Germline V gives CDR1 MGHRA, CDR2 YSYEKL. Trimming shortened V by 5 bases and J by 4 bases, and 14 bases separated the two germline ends. Here the CDR3 DNA reads TGCGCCAGCAGCACCACAGTCCAGGGTAATGAAAAACTGTTTTTT. Encoded protein: CASSTTVQGNEKLFF.

The chain employs TRBV4-2 and TRBJ1-4; D may be TRBD1 (6 bases). The CDR3 spans 15 residues. Germline-derived CDR1 and CDR2 are LGHNA and YNFKEQ. V lost 1 base and J lost 6, with 12 bases in between. The CDR3 sequence is CASSQVHRDYEKLFF. CDR3 sequence (DNA): TGTGCCAGCAGCCAAGTTCACAGGGATTATGAAAAACTGTTTTTT.

The chain employs TRBV5-1 and TRBJ2-1; 10 bases match TRBD2. Germline V gene lookup returns CDR1 SGHRS and CDR2 YFSETQ. This CDR3 region has 15 residues. The V segment lost 4 bases and the J segment 7 bases; nucleotides outside the gene matches: 8. The DNA of the CDR3 is TGCGCCAGCAGCCCCGAAGGTAGCGGGAGGAATGAGCAGTTCTTC. This translates into CASSPEGSGRNEQFF.

This chain uses TRBV6-6 with TRBJ2-1, with 12 nucleotides matching TRBD2. With 4 bases clipped from V and 6 bases from J, the junction kept 4 bases outside the gene matches. The CDR3 has 15 residues. The V gene's germline CDR1 is MNHNY and CDR2 SVGAGI (reference sequence). CDR3 protein: CASSSELAGGNEQFF. The CDR3 nucleotides are TGTGCCAGCAGTTCCGAACTAGCGGGAGGCAATGAGCAGTTCTTC.

Comments on this clone: This specimen includes other DNA sequences encoding the same CDR3. DNA for the CDR3: TGCGCCAGCAGCTTGGGGAGCGGGAGCTCCTACAATGAGCAGTTCTTC. Encoded protein: CASSLGSGSSYNEQFF. The chain links TRBV5-1 to TRBJ2-1, with 8 bases fitting TRBD2. Losses at the gene ends were 0 bases for V and 0 bases for J; bases not matched to a gene: 2. This CDR3 is 16 amino acids long. Germline CDR1 SGHRS, CDR2 YFSETQ. The full variable domain, with the rest looked up from reference TRBV5-1 and TRBJ2-1, is KAGVTQTPRYLIKTRGQQVTLSCSPISGHRSVSWYQQTPGQGLQFLFEYFSETQRNKGNFPGRFSGRQFSNSRSEMNVSTLELGDSALYLCASSLGSGSSYNEQFFGPGTRLTVL.

This chain links TRBV28 with TRBJ1-1, with 8 bases lining up with TRBD1. Germline CDR1 is MDHEN and CDR2 is SYDVKM. The trim removed 6 bases at V and 1 base at J, leaving 13 bases unmatched. This CDR3 spans 17 amino acids. The CDR3 DNA reads as TGTGCCAGCAGGACCGGCGACAGGGGTGCGGCGAACACTGAAGCTTTCTTT. This codes for CASRTGDRGAANTEAFF. The full variable domain, completed using reference TRBV28 and TRBJ1-1, is DVKVTQSSRYLVKRTGEKVFLECVQDMDHENMFWYRQDPGLGLRLIYFSYDVKMKEKGDIPEGYSVSREKKERFSLILESASTNQTSMYLCASRTGDRGAANTEAFFGQGTRLTVV.

The chain employs TRBV5-5 and TRBJ2-7; a weak D match, TRBD1 (5 bases). V gave up 1 base and J gave up 3 bases, with 11 bases separating them. This CDR3 has 14 residues. Germline assignment: CDR1 SGHKS and CDR2 YYEKEE (reference sequence). The CDR3 sequence: CASSLTDRNYEQYF. The CDR3 DNA sequence: TGTGCCAGCAGCTTGACCGACAGAAACTACGAGCAGTACTTC.

The genes are TRBV11-2 and TRBJ2-1; 11 bases map to TRBD2. The CDR3 totals 16 residues. Germline CDR1 SGHAT, CDR2 FQNNGV. Trimming at V came to 4 bases and at J to 4 bases, leaving 6 bases not matched to a gene. CDR3 in DNA: TGTGCCAGCAGCTCCCTAGCGGGAGGTGGGTACAATGAGCAGTTCTTC. It is translated as CASSSLAGGGYNEQFF.